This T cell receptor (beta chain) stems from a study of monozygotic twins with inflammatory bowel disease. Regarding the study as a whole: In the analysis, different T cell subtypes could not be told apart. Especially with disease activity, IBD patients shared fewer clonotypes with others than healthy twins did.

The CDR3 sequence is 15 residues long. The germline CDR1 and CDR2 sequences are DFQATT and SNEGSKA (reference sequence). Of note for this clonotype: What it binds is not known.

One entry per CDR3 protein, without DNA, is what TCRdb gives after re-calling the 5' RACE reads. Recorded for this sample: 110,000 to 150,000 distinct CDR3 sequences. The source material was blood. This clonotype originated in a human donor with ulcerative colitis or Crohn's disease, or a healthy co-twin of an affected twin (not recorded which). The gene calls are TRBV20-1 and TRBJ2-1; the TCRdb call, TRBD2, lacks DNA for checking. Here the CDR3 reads CSAYIPPSGGNEQFF.